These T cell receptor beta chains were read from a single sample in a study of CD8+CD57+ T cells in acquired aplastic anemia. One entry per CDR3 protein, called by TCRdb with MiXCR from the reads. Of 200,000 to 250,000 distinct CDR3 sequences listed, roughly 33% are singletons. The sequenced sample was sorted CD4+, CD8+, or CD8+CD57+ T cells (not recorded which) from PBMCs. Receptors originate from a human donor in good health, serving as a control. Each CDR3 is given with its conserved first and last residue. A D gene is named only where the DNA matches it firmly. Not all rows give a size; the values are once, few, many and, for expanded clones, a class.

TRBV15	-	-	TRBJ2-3	TGTGCCACGCGAGGTGCGGGCCGTAGCACAGATACGCAGTATTTT	CATRGAGRSTDTQYF
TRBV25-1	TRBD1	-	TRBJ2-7	TGTGCCAGCAGCGGATCGACAGGGGATCCCTACGAGCAGTACTTC	CASSGSTGDPYEQYF
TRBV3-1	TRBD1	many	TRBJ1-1	TGTGCCAGCAGCCCAACAGGGGGCGCAGGAGCTTTCTTT	CASSPTGGAGAFF
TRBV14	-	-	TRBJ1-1	TGTGCCAGCAGCCAAGTGAGGGGAATGAACGCTGAAGCTTTCTTT	CASSQVRGMNAEAFF
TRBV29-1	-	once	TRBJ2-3	TGCAGCGTTGTCGGGGGAGTTACAGATACGCAGTATTTT	CSVVGGVTDTQYF
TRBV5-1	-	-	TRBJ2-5	TGCGCCAGCAGCTTGGTCCCGGGACCCGCGAGGGAGACCCAGTACTTC	CASSLVPGPARETQYF
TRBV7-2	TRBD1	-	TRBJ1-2	TGTGCCAGCGGCAGGACAGGGGATGGCTACACCTTC	CASGRTGDGYTF
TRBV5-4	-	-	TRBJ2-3	TGTGCCAGCAGCGCCCGGGACATGGGGAAGGATACGCAGTATTTT	CASSARDMGKDTQYF
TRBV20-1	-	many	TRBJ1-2	TGCAGTGCTTATGTAACAGACGATTATGGCTACACCTTC	CSAYVTDDYGYTF
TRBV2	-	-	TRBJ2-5	TGTGCCAGCAAACTGATGAACCAAGAGACCCAGTACTTC	CASKLMNQETQYF
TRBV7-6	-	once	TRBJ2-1	TGTGCCAGCAGCTTGGACTCTCTTACGACCCAGTGGAATGAGCAGTTCTTC	CASSLDSLTTQWNEQFF
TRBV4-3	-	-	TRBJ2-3	TGCGCCAGCAGCCTCGGACAGAACAGCAATCAGCCCCAGTATTTT	CASSLGQNSNQPQYF
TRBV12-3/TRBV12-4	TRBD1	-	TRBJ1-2	TGTGCCAGCAAAACTAACGGACAGGGGGGCTATGGCTACACCTTC	CASKTNGQGGYGYTF
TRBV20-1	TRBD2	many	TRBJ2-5	TGCAGTGCTAGAGATGGGACTAGCGGAGAGACCCAGTACTTC	CSARDGTSGETQYF
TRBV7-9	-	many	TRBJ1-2	TGTGCCAGCAGCTTATCCAGGGCAGATGGCTACACCTTC	CASSLSRADGYTF
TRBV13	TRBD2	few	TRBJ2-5	TGTGCCAGCAGCCAAGCCGGGACTAGCGGAGCAGGCGATCAAGAGACCCAGTACTTC	CASSQAGTSGAGDQETQYF
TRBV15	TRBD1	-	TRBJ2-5	TGTGCCACCAGCAGAGATCCTTGGAGACAGGGGGGAGAGACCCAGTACTTC	CATSRDPWRQGGETQYF
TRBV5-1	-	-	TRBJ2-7	TGCGCCAGCAACCAACCGGGGGCCAACGAGCAGTACTTC	CASNQPGANEQYF
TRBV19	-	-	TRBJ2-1	TGTGCCAGTAGTATTGCCTGGGGCTCCTACAATGAGCAGTTCTTC	CASSIAWGSYNEQFF
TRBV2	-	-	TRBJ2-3	TGTGCCAGCAGGGGAAGGGGGGCGAGCACAGATACGCAGTATTTT	CASRGRGASTDTQYF
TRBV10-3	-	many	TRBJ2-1	TGTGCCACCCAGGGCCGGAATGAGCAGTTCTTC	CATQGRNEQFF
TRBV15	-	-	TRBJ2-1	TGTGCCACCAGCTTTGTCTTGGCTGAACCAGACAATGAGCAGTTCTTC	CATSFVLAEPDNEQFF
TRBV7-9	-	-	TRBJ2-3	TGTGCCAGCAGCCGGGGACCCGCTTACAATGAGCAGTATTTT	CASSRGPAYNEQYF
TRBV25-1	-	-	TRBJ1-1	TGTGCCACTATGGGCAGGAGAGGGACTGAAGCTTTCTTT	CATMGRRGTEAFF
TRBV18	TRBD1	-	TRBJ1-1	TGTGCTAGCTCACCGCCCGGGACAGGGAACACTGAAGCTTTCTTT	CASSPPGTGNTEAFF
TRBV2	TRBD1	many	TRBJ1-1	TGTGCCAGCGCCGATCCAGGGGGCTTTCCCGAAGCTTTCTTT	CASADPGGFPEAFF
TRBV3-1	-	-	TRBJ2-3	TGTGCCAGCAGCCCAACAACCGGGACTGGGGTGCCGACAGATACGCAGTATTTT	CASSPTTGTGVPTDTQYF
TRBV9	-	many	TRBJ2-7	TGTGCCAGCAGCGGACGGGACTCCTACGAGCAGTACTTC	CASSGRDSYEQYF
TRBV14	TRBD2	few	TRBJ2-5	TGTGCCAGCTCACCCGGGACTATCCTAAGGGCCCAGTACTTC	CASSPGTILRAQYF
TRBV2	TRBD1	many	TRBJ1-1	TGTGCCAGCAGGAGGGACAGCCTCCTTGAAGCTTTCTTT	CASRRDSLLEAFF
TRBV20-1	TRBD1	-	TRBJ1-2	TGCAGTGCTCTACAGGGGACTAACTATGGCTACACCTTC	CSALQGTNYGYTF
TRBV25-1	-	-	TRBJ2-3	TGTGCCAGCAGTGAAGGGGCAACTAGCACAGATACGCAGTATTTT	CASSEGATSTDTQYF
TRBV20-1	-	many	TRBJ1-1	TGCAGTGCTGGAGGGCAAGAGACAGGACGCACTGAAGCTTTCTTT	CSAGGQETGRTEAFF
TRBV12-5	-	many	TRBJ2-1	TGTGCTAGTGGTTTGGTACATGAGCAGTTCTTC	CASGLVHEQFF
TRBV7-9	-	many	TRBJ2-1	TGTGCCAGCAGCTTGACAGTGTGGGACAATGAGCAGTTCTTC	CASSLTVWDNEQFF
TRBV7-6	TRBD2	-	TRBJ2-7	TGTGCCAGCACCCCGGGGACTAGCGGGAGGGGTTTTCTAGACGAGCAGTACTTC	CASTPGTSGRGFLDEQYF
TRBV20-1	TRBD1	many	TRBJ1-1	TGCAGTGCTAGAGAATTGGACAGGGTGGGTGAAGCTTTCTTT	CSARELDRVGEAFF
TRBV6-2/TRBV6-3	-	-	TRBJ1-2	TGTGCCAGCAGTTACTTATACCCTGGGAGCCCAGCCTATGGCTACACCTTC	CASSYLYPGSPAYGYTF
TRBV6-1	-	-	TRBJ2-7	TGTGCCAGCAGTAAGACTTCCTACGAGCAGTACTTC	CASSKTSYEQYF
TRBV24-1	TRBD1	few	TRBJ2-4	TGTGCCACCAGTGAGTGGCAGGGGGCTATGAGAGCCAAAAACATTCAGTACTTC	CATSEWQGAMRAKNIQYF
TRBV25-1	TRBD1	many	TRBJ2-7	TGTGCCAGCAGTGACGGGACAGATTCTGGAGAGCAGTACTTC	CASSDGTDSGEQYF
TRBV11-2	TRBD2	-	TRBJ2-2	TGTGCCAGCAGGGTACTAGCGGGGGGATATACCGGGGAGCTGTTTTTT	CASRVLAGGYTGELFF
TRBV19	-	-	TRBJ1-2	TGTGCCAGTAGGAGCGGGACATTCCTCCATGGCTACACCTTC	CASRSGTFLHGYTF
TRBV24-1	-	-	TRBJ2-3	TGTGCCAGCAGTGAACCGTTCTCTGCCACAGATACGCAGTATTTT	CASSEPFSATDTQYF
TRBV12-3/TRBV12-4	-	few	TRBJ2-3	TGTGCCAGCAGTTTCAATTTAGGTACGCAGTATTTT	CASSFNLGTQYF
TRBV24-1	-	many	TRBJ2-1	TGTGCCACCAGTGATTTGGAGCGGAATGAGCAGTTCTTC	CATSDLERNEQFF
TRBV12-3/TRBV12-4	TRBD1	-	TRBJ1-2	TGTGCCAGCAGTCCCGGACAGGGGGGCTACACCTTC	CASSPGQGGYTF
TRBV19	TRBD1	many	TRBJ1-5	TGTGCCAGTAGCTGGTCAGGGGGTCGTAGCAATCAGCCCCAGCATTTT	CASSWSGGRSNQPQHF
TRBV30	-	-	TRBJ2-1	TGTGCCTGGAGTGGGGGCTCGGGTAGCGTCAATTTCTATGAGCAGTTCTTC	CAWSGGSGSVNFYEQFF
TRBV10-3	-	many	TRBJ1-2	TGTGCCATCGATAGTTTAAACCGAGGGGATCGGGGTAATGGCTACACCTTC	CAIDSLNRGDRGNGYTF
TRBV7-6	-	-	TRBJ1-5	TGTGCCAGCAGCTTGCACAGCAGTCAGCCCCAGCATTTT	CASSLHSSQPQHF
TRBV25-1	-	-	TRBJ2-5	TGTGCCAGCAGCTCTTCAGGGTTAGAGACCCAGTACTTC	CASSSSGLETQYF
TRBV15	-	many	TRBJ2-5	TGTGCCACCAGCAGAGTTGGGGAGACCCAGTACTTC	CATSRVGETQYF
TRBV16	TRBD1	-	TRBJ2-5	TGTGCCAGCAGCTACCGGACAGGGATGGGTGAGACCCAGTACTTC	CASSYRTGMGETQYF
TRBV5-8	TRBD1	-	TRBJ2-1	TGTGCCAGCAGCTTGGAGACTGACAGGGGGCCACACAATGAGCAGTTCTTC	CASSLETDRGPHNEQFF
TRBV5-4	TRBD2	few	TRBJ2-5	TGTGCCAGCAGCGGAGCCCCGGGGCGGGGGGAAGAGACCCAGTACTTC	CASSGAPGRGEETQYF
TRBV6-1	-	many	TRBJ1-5	TGTGCCAGCAGTGACCACCAGAATCAGCCCCAGCATTTT	CASSDHQNQPQHF
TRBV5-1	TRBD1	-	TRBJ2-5	TGCGCCAGCAGCTGGACAGGGGCATTGGAGACCCAGTACTTC	CASSWTGALETQYF
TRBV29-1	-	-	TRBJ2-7	TGCAGCGTTGCGGATCATTTAGGAAATGAGCAGTACTTC	CSVADHLGNEQYF
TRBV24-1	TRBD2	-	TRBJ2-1	TGTGCCACCAGTGATCCAAAAAGACTAGCGGGAAAGCATGAGCAGTTCTTC	CATSDPKRLAGKHEQFF